Shown below are 2 T cell receptor beta chains from a single sample sequenced in a study of T cells of healthy individuals. From the 5' RACE reads, TCRdb called clonotypes with MiXCR, one entry per CDR3 protein. The sample gives 95,000 to 100,000 distinct CDR3 sequences, 17% of which show up once; roughly 6.2% is in the top ten. The receptor source for this set is a human donor in good health.

This clonotype was observed a handful of times. The chain uses TRBV9 and TRBJ2-3; 7 bases are shared with TRBD2. CDR3 length: 17 amino acids. With 0 bases clipped from V and 2 bases from J, the junction kept 9 bases outside the gene matches. Germline CDR1 reads SGDLS; CDR2 reads YYNGEE. The CDR3 region has the DNA TGTGCCAGCAGCGTAGAAGGGCGGGAGTCACTCACAGATACGCAGTATTTT. Translation gives CASSVEGRESLTDTQYF. The full variable domain, its missing parts supplied by reference TRBV9 and TRBJ2-3, is DSGVTQTPKHLITATGQRVTLRCSPRSGDLSVYWYQQSLDQGLQFLIQYYNGEERAKGNILERFSAQQFPDLHSELNLSSLELGDSALYFCASSVEGRESLTDTQYFGPGTRLTVL.

The chain is built from TRBV4-1 and TRBJ2-2, with 7 bases identical to TRBD2. CDR1 and CDR2 (germline): MGHRA, YSYEKL. The CDR3 sequence is 15 residues long. The V segment lost 3 bases and the J segment 6 bases; nucleotides outside the gene matches: 7. CDR3 region: CASSQYKAGPGELFF. The DNA for the CDR3 is TGCGCCAGCAGCCAGTACAAAGCGGGGCCCGGGGAGCTGTTTTTT.